These 23 T cell receptor beta chains were sequenced from one sample in a study of human T cells and chemical hapten exposure. Time point noted: patch test 1, 2 weeks after DPC sensitization. Treatment given: therapeutic diphenylcyclopropenone sensitization with weekly scalp DPC. TCRdb re-derived calls from the RACE reads in MiXCR, one entry per CDR3 protein. The data hold about 340,000 distinct CDR3 sequences, with under 9% observed a single time. The input for sequencing was whole blood, taken in connection with sensitization to the hapten diphenylcyclopropenone (DPC). Receptors originate from a woman aged 18-35 years with alopecia areata. Some clones in this sample may be carry-over from other donors' samples.

This clonotype was detected many times. The rearrangement uses TRBV5-8 and TRBJ2-3; D not certain. Germline loops: CDR1 SGHTS, CDR2 YDEGEE. The V and J ends lost 1 base and 2 bases respectively, with 11 bases between them. CDR3 length equals 15 residues. CDR3 sequence: CASSLMAGYTDTQYF. The CDR3, as DNA: TGTGCCAGCAGCTTGATGGCCGGGTACACAGATACGCAGTATTTT. Filled out from reference TRBV5-8 and TRBJ2-3, the complete variable domain reads EAGVTQSPTHLIKTRGQQATLRCSPISGHTSVYWYQQALGLGLQFLLWYDEGEERNRGNFPPRFSGRQFPNYSSELNVNALELEDSALYLCASSLMAGYTDTQYFGPGTRLTVL.

This clonotype has at least ten counts. This chain joins TRBV20-1 and TRBJ1-1; tentative D call: TRBD1 (5 bases). Germline CDR1 reads DFQATT; CDR2 reads SNEGSKA (reference sequence). Trimming stripped 6 bases from V and 0 bases from J, with 14 bases between. The CDR3 loop spans 14 amino acids. The CDR3 sequence is CSATPGPLNTEAFF. In nucleotides, the CDR3 is TGCAGTGCCACCCCGGGACCCCTGAACACTGAAGCTTTCTTT.

The CDR3 sequence: CASATSEYLNEQFF. In nucleotides, the CDR3 is TGTGCCAGCGCAACTAGCGAATACCTCAATGAGCAGTTCTTC. V is TRBV7-9 and J is TRBJ2-1; 7 bases align to TRBD2. Germline V gene sequence: CDR1 SEHNR, CDR2 FQNEAQ (reference sequence). There are 14 residues in the CDR3. After removal of 8 bases from V and 6 bases from J, the junction contained 10 bases not matched to a gene.

This clonotype was found a few times. The chain joins TRBV3-1 to TRBJ1-1, with D possibly TRBD1 on 5 matching bases. Trimming removed 0 bases from V and 2 bases from J, with 19 bases in between. The CDR3 length is 18 residues. From germline, CDR1 is LGHDT and CDR2 YNNKEL (reference sequence). For the CDR3, the DNA is TGTGCCAGCAGCCAAGATTGGGGGTCCTCGCGGGGAAACACTGAAGCTTTCTTT. Encoded protein: CASSQDWGSSRGNTEAFF.

This clonotype was seen a few times. The chain recombines TRBV7-2 with TRBJ1-4; D is ambiguous. The CDR3 runs to 16 residues. CDR1 and CDR2 (germline): SGHTA, FQGNSA. Trimming cost V 5 bases and J 0 bases, with 13 bases left between them. DNA of the CDR3: TGTGCCAGCAGCCCGAACGCACCTACAACTAATGAAAAACTGTTTTTT. Protein: CASSPNAPTTNEKLFF.

There are a few counts of this clonotype. The gene calls are TRBV27 and TRBJ1-5; weak D call: TRBD1 (6 bases). This CDR3 spans 13 amino acids. Trimming pared 6 bases from V and 9 bases from J, leaving 15 bases between. Per the germline V gene, CDR1 is MNHEY and CDR2 is SMNVEV (reference sequence). DNA for the CDR3: TGTGCCAGCAGCCACAGGGTAACGGGGCCCCAGCATTTT. This sequence encodes CASSHRVTGPQHF.

This clonotype came up a few times. The chain employs TRBV20-1 and TRBJ1-6; D unclear. Germline V CDR1 and CDR2: DFQATT, SNEGSKA (reference sequence). The CDR3 contains 16 residues. Trimming took 3 bases from V and 7 from J, leaving 19 bases between them. CDR3 sequence: CSARDGRTNGNSPLHF. Here the CDR3 DNA reads TGCAGTGCTAGGGACGGACGGACTAATGGGAATTCACCCCTCCACTTT.

This clonotype occurred a few times. This chain uses TRBV6-2 or TRBV6-3 with TRBJ2-1, with TRBD2 matching over 12 bases. There are 16 residues in the CDR3. V lost 5 bases, J lost 4 bases, and 6 bases stayed unmatched. Germline CDR1 reads MNHEY; CDR2 reads SVGEGT. The CDR3 DNA reads as TGTGCCAGCAGTACACTAGCGGGGGGCGTTTACAATGAGCAGTTCTTC. Protein sequence: CASSTLAGGVYNEQFF.

This clonotype has just a few counts. The gene calls are TRBV28 and TRBJ1-1, with D unresolved. Germline V gene lookup returns CDR1 MDHEN and CDR2 SYDVKM. V gave up 8 bases and J gave up 5 bases, with 12 bases separating them. This CDR3 has 12 residues. The CDR3 protein is CASLGLITEAFF. CDR3 bases: TGTGCCAGCCTCGGCCTGATAACTGAAGCTTTCTTT.

This clonotype has only a few counts. This rearrangement joins TRBV6-5 to TRBJ1-1; TRBD1 agrees at 9 bases. The CDR3 loop spans 13 amino acids. The J segment lost 7 bases and the V segment lost 5 bases, leaving 5 bases of the junction unmatched. Germline V gene sequence: CDR1 MNHEY, CDR2 SVGAGI. The CDR3 nucleotides are TGTGCCAGCAGTAAAGGACAGGGGTATGAAGCTTTCTTT. Protein sequence: CASSKGQGYEAFF.

The V gene is TRBV3-1, the J gene TRBJ1-2, with a tentative D call TRBD1 (5 bases). Deletions cut 2 bases from V and 1 base from J, with 14 bases between. CDR3 length equals 16 residues. The germline CDR1 and CDR2 sequences are LGHDT and YNNKEL (reference sequence). CDR3 DNA: TGTGCCAGCAGCCAACTGGACAAGGCCGTTAACTATGGCTACACCTTC. It is translated as CASSQLDKAVNYGYTF.

The rearrangement links TRBV20-1 to TRBJ2-7; D is possibly TRBD2 (6 bases). Germline CDR1 is DFQATT and CDR2 is SNEGSKA (reference sequence). Trimming took 6 bases from V and 5 from J, leaving 17 bases between them. The CDR3 is 13 residues long. The CDR3 loop reads CSAQRSGTDEQYF. The CDR3, as DNA: TGCAGTGCCCAGCGGTCAGGGACTGACGAGCAGTACTTC.

This sequence joins TRBV18 and TRBJ1-2; 7 bases match TRBD1. Germline CDR1 and CDR2: KGHSH and LQKENI. The junction had 9 bases not matched to a gene; V was cut back by 3 bases and J by 8 bases. The CDR3 runs to 14 residues. The CDR3 reads CASSPQGESYGYTF. The CDR3 bases are TGTGCCAGCTCACCCCAGGGGGAATCTTACGGCTACACCTTC.

This clonotype was counted ten times or more. The rearrangement joins TRBV6-6 to TRBJ1-1; D is uncertain. V was clipped by 4 bases and J by 6 bases, with 12 bases between them. CDR3 length equals 13 residues. Germline-derived CDR1 and CDR2 are MNHNY and SVGAGI (reference sequence). The DNA for the CDR3 is TGTGCCAGCAGTTGGGAAAGGGAGGCTGAAGCTTTCTTT. It specifies CASSWEREAEAFF.

This clonotype was counted a few times. CDR3 region: CSVVPNGGTEAFF. For the CDR3, the DNA is TGCAGCGTGGTCCCTAACGGGGGCACTGAAGCTTTCTTT. The chain recombines TRBV29-1 with TRBJ1-1; weak D call: TRBD1 (5 bases). The CDR3 covers 13 residues. V was trimmed by 6 bases and J by 4 bases, leaving 15 bases between them. The germline gives CDR1 SQVTM, CDR2 ANQGSEA. Drawing the rest from reference TRBV29-1 and TRBJ1-1, the complete variable domain is SAVISQKPSRDICQRGTSLTIQCQVDSQVTMMFWYRQQPGQSLTLIATANQGSEATYESGFVIDKFPISRPNLTFSTLTVSNMSPEDSSIYLCSVVPNGGTEAFFGQGTRLTVV.

The chain links TRBV6-2 or TRBV6-3 to TRBJ2-3, with a weak D call TRBD1 (6 bases). The CDR3 is 16 residues long. The V gene lost 2 bases and the J gene lost 0 bases, with 12 bases spanning the gap. Looked up from germline, CDR1 is MNHEY and CDR2 is SVGEGT. CDR3 sequence (DNA): TGTGCCAGCAGTTACCCCAGGGGCCGTAGCACAGATACGCAGTATTTT. It codes for CASSYPRGRSTDTQYF.

As concerns this clonotype: The junction differs from germline at one of its ends, possibly a read error. The chain couples TRBV6-2 or TRBV6-3 to TRBJ2-1, with D possibly matching TRBD2 (5 bases). Germline CDR1 is MNHEY and CDR2 is SVGEGT. This CDR3 comprises 14 residues. CDR3 nucleotides: TGTGCCAGCAGTTACTCTGGCCCGGGGAATGTGCAGTTCTTC. This gives the protein CASSYSGPGNVQFF.

This clonotype showed up just a few times. The rearrangement joins TRBV20-1 to TRBJ1-6; 8 bases line up with TRBD1. Germline V gene lookup returns CDR1 DFQATT and CDR2 SNEGSKA (reference sequence). CDR3 length equals 15 residues. V shed 2 bases, J shed 9 bases, and the junction held 9 bases outside the gene matches. The CDR3 reads CSARTGGEIRSPLHF. The CDR3 DNA follows: TGCAGTGCTAGAACAGGGGGGGAAATCCGTTCACCCCTCCACTTT.

The genes are TRBV6-5 and TRBJ1-6; tentative D call: TRBD1 (6 bases). Trimming stripped 2 bases from V and 10 bases from J, with 12 bases between. The CDR3 is 14 amino acids. Germline-derived CDR1 and CDR2 are MNHEY and SVGAGI. The CDR3 DNA is TGTGCCAGCAGTTACATTTTACAGGGCTCACCCCTCCACTTT. It codes for CASSYILQGSPLHF.

The rearrangement links TRBV6-1 to TRBJ2-3; no clear D gene. Germline lookup yields CDR1 MNHNS and CDR2 SASEGT. The CDR3 spans 12 residues. Trimming shortened V by 2 bases and J by 10 bases, and 10 bases separated the two germline ends. The chain's CDR3 is CASSEPIGPQYF. CDR3 DNA sequence: TGTGCCAGCAGTGAACCGATAGGGCCGCAGTATTTT.

This clonotype was seen many times. This chain uses TRBV12-3 or TRBV12-4 with TRBJ1-5; TRBD1 is a possible D gene (6 bases). There are 14 residues in the CDR3. With 3 bases removed from V and 5 bases from J, the gap between germline ends came to 11 bases. The CDR3 is CASSFGGEDQPQHF. The CDR3 bases are TGTGCCAGCAGTTTTGGGGGCGAGGATCAGCCCCAGCATTTT.

This clonotype was picked up many times. The chain couples TRBV7-9 to TRBJ2-7; TRBD1 matches 7 bases. This CDR3 comprises 13 residues. Per the germline V gene, CDR1 is SEHNR and CDR2 is FQNEAQ (reference sequence). The ends lost 5 bases at V and 6 bases at J; junction bases unmatched: 7. The CDR3 here is CASSAETGPEQYF. Here the CDR3 DNA reads TGTGCCAGCAGCGCCGAGACAGGGCCCGAGCAGTACTTC.

This clonotype was found a few times. The chain joins TRBV20-1 to TRBJ2-3; 7 positions agree with TRBD2. The CDR3 consists of 15 residues. Germline loops: CDR1 DFQATT, CDR2 SNEGSKA (reference sequence). Trimming at V came to 2 bases and at J to 5 bases, leaving 10 bases not matched to a gene. The CDR3 is CSARITSALLDTQYF. In nucleotides, the CDR3 is TGCAGTGCTAGAATTACTAGCGCTCTTTTAGATACGCAGTATTTT.